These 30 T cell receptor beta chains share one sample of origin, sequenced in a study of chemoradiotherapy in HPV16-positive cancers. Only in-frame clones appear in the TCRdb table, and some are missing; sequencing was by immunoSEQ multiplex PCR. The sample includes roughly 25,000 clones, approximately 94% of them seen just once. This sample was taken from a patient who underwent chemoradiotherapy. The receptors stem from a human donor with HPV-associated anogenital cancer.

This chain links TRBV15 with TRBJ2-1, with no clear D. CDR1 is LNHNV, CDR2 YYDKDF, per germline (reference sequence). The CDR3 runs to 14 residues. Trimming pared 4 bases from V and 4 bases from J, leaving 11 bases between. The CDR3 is CATSIKNRYNEQFF. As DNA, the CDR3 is TGTGCCACCAGCATAAAAAATCGATACAATGAGCAGTTCTTC.

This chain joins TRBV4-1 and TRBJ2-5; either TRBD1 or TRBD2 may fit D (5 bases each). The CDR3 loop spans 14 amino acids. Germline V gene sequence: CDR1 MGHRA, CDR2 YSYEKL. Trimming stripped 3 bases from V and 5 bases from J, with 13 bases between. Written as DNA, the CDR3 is TGCGCCAGCAGCCAGGAAGGGGACGGGGAGACCCAGTACTTC. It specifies CASSQEGDGETQYF.

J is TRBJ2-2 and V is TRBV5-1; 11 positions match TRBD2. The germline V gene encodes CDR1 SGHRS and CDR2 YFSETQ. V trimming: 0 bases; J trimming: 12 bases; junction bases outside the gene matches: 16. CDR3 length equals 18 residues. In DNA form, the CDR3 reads TGCGCCAGCAGCTTGGGTTTTGGGACTAGCGGAGCCGTTATGCAGCTGTTTTTT. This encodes CASSLGFGTSGAVMQLFF. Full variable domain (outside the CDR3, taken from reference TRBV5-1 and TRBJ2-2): KAGVTQTPRYLIKTRGQQVTLSCSPISGHRSVSWYQQTPGQGLQFLFEYFSETQRNKGNFPGRFSGRQFSNSRSEMNVSTLELGDSALYLCASSLGFGTSGAVMQLFFGEGSRLTVL.

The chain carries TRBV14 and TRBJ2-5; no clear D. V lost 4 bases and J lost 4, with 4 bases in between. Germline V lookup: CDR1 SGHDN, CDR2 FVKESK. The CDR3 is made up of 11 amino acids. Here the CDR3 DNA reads TGTGCCAGCAGCCCTACAGAGACCCAGTACTTC. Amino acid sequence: CASSPTETQYF.

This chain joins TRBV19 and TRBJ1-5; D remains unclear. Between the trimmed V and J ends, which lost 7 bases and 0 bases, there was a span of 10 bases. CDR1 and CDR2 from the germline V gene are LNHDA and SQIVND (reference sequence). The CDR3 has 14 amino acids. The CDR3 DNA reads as TGTGCCAGTAATTTTATGATTAGCAATCAGCCCCAGCATTTT. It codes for CASNFMISNQPQHF.

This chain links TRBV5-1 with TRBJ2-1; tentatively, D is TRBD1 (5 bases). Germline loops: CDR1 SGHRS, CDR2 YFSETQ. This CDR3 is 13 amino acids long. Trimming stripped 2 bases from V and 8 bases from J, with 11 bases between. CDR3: CASSFLWGDEQFF. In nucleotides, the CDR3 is TGCGCCAGCAGCTTCCTCTGGGGCGATGAGCAGTTCTTC.

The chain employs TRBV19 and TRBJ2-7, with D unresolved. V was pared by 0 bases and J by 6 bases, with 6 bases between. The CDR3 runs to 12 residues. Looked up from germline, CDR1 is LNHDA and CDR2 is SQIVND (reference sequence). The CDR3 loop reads CASSIEGREQYF. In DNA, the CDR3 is TGTGCCAGTAGTATAGAGGGTCGCGAGCAGTACTTC.

The CDR3 bases are TGTGCCAGCAGCCCGGGACAGTCTCTTATGGAGCAGTACTTC. Protein sequence: CASSPGQSLMEQYF. V usage is TRBV7-9 and J usage is TRBJ2-7; 7 bases are a match to TRBD1. With 5 bases clipped from V and 7 bases from J, the junction kept 11 bases outside the gene matches. CDR3 length equals 14 residues. Germline V lookup: CDR1 SEHNR, CDR2 FQNEAQ (reference sequence).

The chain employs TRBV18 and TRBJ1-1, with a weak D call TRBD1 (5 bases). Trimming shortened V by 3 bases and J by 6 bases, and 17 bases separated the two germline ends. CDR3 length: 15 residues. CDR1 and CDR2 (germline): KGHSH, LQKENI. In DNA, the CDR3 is TGTGCCAGCTCACCTCTGGGGGGAGGTAGCGCTGAAGCTTTCTTT. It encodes CASSPLGGGSAEAFF.

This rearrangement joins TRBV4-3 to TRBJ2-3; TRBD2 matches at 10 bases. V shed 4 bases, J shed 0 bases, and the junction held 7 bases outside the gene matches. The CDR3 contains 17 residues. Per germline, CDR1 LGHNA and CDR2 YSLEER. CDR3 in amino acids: CASSRQTSGTSTDTQYF. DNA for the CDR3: TGCGCCAGCAGCCGACAAACTAGCGGGACTAGCACAGATACGCAGTATTTT.

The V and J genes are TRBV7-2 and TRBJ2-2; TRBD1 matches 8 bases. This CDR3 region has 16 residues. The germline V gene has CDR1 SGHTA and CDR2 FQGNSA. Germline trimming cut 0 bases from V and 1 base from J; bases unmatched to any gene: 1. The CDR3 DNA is TGTGCCAGCAGCTTAGCCGGGACAGGGAACACCGGGGAGCTGTTTTTT. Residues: CASSLAGTGNTGELFF.

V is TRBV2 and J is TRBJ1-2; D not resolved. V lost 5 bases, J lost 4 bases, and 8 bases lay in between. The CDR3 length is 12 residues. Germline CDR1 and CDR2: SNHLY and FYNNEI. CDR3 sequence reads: CASSRISYGYTF. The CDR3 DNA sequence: TGTGCCAGCAGTAGGATCTCCTATGGCTACACCTTC.

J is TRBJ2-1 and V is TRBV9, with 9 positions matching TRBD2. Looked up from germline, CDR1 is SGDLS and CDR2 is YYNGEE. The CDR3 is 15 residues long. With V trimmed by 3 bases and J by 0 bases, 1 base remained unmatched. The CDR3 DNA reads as TGTGCCAGCAGCGAGCGGGGGGACTCCTACAATGAGCAGTTCTTC. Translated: CASSERGDSYNEQFF.

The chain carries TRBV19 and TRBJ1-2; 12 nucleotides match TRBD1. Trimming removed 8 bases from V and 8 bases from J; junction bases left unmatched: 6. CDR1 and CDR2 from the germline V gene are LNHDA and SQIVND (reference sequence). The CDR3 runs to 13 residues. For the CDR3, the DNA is TGTGCCAGTGGGACAGGGGGCCTACGAGGCTACACCTTC. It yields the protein CASGTGGLRGYTF.

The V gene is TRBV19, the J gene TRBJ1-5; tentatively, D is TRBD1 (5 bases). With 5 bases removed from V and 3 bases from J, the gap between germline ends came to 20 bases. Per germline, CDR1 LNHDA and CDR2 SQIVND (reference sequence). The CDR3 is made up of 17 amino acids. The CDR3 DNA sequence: TGTGCCAGTAGTCTACTCCATCTGACAGTGTCCAATCAGCCCCAGCATTTT. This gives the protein CASSLLHLTVSNQPQHF.

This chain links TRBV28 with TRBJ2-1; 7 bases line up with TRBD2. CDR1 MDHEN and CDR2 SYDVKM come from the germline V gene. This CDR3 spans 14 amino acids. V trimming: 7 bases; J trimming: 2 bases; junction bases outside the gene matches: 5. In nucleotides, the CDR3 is TGTGCCAGCAATGTAGCGGGCGCCTACAATGAGCAGTTCTTC. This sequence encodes CASNVAGAYNEQFF.

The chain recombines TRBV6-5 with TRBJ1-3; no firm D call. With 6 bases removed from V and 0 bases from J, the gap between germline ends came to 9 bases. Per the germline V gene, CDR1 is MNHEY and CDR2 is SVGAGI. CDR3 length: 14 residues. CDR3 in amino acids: CASRLRHSGNTIYF. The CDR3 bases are TGTGCCAGCAGACTTCGGCACTCTGGAAACACCATATATTTT.

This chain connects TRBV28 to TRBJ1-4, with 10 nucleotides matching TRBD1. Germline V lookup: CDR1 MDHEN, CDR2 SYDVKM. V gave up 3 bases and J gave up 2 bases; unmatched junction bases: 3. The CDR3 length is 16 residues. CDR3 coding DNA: TGTGCCAGCAGTTTGGGACAGGGGATTACTAATGAAAAACTGTTTTTT. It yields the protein CASSLGQGITNEKLFF.

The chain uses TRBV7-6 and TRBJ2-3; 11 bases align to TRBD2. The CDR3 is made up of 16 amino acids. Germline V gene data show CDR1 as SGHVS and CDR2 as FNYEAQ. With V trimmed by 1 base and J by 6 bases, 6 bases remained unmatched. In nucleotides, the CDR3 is TGTGCCAGCAGCTTAGATAGCGGGAGGGCCTTTGATACGCAGTATTTT. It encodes CASSLDSGRAFDTQYF. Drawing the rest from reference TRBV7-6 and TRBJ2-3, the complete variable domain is GAGVSQSPRYKVTKRGQDVALRCDPISGHVSLYWYRQALGQGPEFLTYFNYEAQQDKSGLPNDRFSAERPEGSISTLTIQRTEQRDSAMYRCASSLDSGRAFDTQYFGPGTRLTVL.

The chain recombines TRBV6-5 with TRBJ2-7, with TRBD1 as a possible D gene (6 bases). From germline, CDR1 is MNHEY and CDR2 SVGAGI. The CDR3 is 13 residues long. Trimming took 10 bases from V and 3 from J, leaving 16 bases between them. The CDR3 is CATGTPLFYEQYF. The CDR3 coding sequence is TGTGCCACCGGGACACCCCTTTTCTACGAGCAGTACTTC.

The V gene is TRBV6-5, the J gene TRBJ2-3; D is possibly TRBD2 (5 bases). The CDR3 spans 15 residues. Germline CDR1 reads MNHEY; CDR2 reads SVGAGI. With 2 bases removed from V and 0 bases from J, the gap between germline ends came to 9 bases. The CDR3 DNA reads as TGTGCCAGCAGTTACGCCCGGACTAGCACAGATACGCAGTATTTT. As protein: CASSYARTSTDTQYF.

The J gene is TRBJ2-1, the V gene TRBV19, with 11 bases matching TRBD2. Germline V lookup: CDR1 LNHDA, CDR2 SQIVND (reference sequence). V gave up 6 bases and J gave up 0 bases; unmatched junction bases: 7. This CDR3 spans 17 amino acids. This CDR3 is CASSRLAGQSSYNEQFF. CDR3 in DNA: TGTGCCAGTAGCCGACTAGCGGGACAGAGCTCCTACAATGAGCAGTTCTTC.

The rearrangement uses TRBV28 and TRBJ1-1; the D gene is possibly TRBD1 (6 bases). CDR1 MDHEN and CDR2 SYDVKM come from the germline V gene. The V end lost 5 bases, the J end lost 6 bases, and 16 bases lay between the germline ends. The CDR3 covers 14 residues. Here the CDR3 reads CASSLTGLVAEAFF. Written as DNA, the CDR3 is TGTGCCAGCAGTCTGACAGGTCTCGTCGCTGAAGCTTTCTTT.

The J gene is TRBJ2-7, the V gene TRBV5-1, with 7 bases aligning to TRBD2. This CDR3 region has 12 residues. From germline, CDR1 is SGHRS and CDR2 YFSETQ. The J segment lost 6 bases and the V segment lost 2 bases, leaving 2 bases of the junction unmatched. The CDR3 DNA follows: TGCGCCAGCAGCTTATCGGGGGGCGAGCAGTACTTC. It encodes CASSLSGGEQYF.

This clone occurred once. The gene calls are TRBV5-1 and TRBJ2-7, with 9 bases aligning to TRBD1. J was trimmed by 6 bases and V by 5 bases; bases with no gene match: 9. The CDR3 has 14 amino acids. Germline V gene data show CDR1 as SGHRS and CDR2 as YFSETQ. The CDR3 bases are TGCGCCAGCAGGAGACAGGGGGATGAAGGCGAGCAGTACTTC. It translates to CASRRQGDEGEQYF. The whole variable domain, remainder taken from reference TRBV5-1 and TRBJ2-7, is KAGVTQTPRYLIKTRGQQVTLSCSPISGHRSVSWYQQTPGQGLQFLFEYFSETQRNKGNFPGRFSGRQFSNSRSEMNVSTLELGDSALYLCASRRQGDEGEQYFGPGTRLTVT.

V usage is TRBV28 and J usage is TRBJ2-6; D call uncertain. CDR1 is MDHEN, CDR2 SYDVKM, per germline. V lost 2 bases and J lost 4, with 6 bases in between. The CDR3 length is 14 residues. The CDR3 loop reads CASSLPQGANVLTF. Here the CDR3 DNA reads TGTGCCAGCAGTTTACCGCAGGGGGCCAACGTCCTGACTTTC. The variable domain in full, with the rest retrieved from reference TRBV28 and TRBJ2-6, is DVKVTQSSRYLVKRTGEKVFLECVQDMDHENMFWYRQDPGLGLRLIYFSYDVKMKEKGDIPEGYSVSREKKERFSLILESASTNQTSMYLCASSLPQGANVLTFGAGSRLTVL.

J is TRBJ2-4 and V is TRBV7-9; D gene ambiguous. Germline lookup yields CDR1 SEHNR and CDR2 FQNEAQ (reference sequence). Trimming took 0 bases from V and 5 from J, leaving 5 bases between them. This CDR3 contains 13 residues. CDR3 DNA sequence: TGTGCCAGCAGCTTAGCTTGGGAAAACATTCAGTACTTC. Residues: CASSLAWENIQYF.

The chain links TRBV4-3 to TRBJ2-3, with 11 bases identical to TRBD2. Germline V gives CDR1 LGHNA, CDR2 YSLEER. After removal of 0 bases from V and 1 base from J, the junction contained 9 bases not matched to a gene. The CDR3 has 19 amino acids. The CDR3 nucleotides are TGCGCCAGCAGCCAAGAATACGCGGCTAGCGGGGGGCGCACAGATACGCAGTATTTT. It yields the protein CASSQEYAASGGRTDTQYF.

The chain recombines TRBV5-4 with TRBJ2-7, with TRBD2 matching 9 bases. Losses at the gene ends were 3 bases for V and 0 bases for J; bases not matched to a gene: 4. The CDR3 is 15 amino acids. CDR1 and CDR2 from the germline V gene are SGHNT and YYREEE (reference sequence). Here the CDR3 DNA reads TGTGCCAGCAGCTCCCCTAGCGGGGACTCCTACGAGCAGTACTTC. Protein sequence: CASSSPSGDSYEQYF.

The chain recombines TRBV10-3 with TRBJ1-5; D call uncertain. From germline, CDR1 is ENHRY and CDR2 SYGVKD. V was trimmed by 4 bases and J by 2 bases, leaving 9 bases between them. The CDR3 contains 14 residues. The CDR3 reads CAISGESGNQPQHF. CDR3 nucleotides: TGTGCCATCAGTGGGGAGTCGGGCAATCAGCCCCAGCATTTT.